This TCR beta chain was captured in a study of cytomegalovirus exposure and HLA in healthy donors. Both 60 Vbeta primers and 13 Jbeta primers went into the PCR. The data were produced by immunoSEQ multiplex PCR, yet TCRdb's version contains in-frame clones alone and is incomplete. The sample has more than 65,000 clones; around 67% are singletons. Sequenced material: PBMCs. The source is a woman aged 45-65 years in good health and CMV-seropositive.

The CDR3 is CASSQGMGTSLPQYF. In DNA, the CDR3 is TGTGCCAGCAGCCAAGGTATGGGGACTAGTCTCCCGCAGTATTTT. This chain links TRBV4-2 with TRBJ2-3; 8 bases agree with TRBD2. The germline gives CDR1 LGHNA, CDR2 YNFKEQ. The CDR3 is made up of 15 amino acids. V lost 1 base and J lost 10; bases outside the gene matches: 10.